This T cell receptor (beta chain) derives from a study of blood T cell repertoires in COVID-19. This CDR3 spans 13 amino acids. Germline CDR1 MNHEY, CDR2 SVGAGI. The V end was cut by 2 bases, the J end by 8 bases, with 7 bases between. Libraries were prepared by immunoSEQ multiplex PCR; TCRdb keeps only in-frame clonotypes and omits some of them. The sample contains fewer than 90,000 clones, 82% of which appear only once. This chain connects TRBV6-5 to TRBJ1-6, with D unresolved. Sequencing was done on a sample of peripheral blood. The TCR comes from a man over 45 with acute or convalescent COVID-19. CDR3 sequence: CASSYMSDSPLHF. In DNA, the CDR3 is TGTGCCAGCAGTTACATGAGTGATTCACCCCTCCACTTT.